Shown below are 3 T cell receptor beta chains from a single sample sequenced in a study of blood T cell repertoires in COVID-19. Repertoires were generated with immunoSEQ multiplex PCR, while TCRdb's copy carries only in-frame clones and drops some. The table lists around 180,000 clones, 70% to 90% of them singletons. Sequenced material: peripheral blood. These receptors originate from a woman in her 30s with active or convalescent COVID-19.

V and J are TRBV20-1 and TRBJ1-1; D gene ambiguous. The CDR3 spans 13 residues. The V gene lost 3 bases and the J gene lost 1 base, with 9 bases spanning the gap. Germline values: CDR1 DFQATT, CDR2 SNEGSKA (reference sequence). This CDR3 is CSASGDKNTEAFF. CDR3 nucleotide sequence: TGCAGTGCTAGTGGAGACAAGAACACTGAAGCTTTCTTT.

A single count supports this clone. CDR3 sequence (DNA): TGTGCCAGCAGCTGGGACAGGGTTGATTCACCCCTCCACTTT. It is translated as CASSWDRVDSPLHF. The J gene is TRBJ1-6, the V gene TRBV5-4; 9 nucleotides align to TRBD1. The CDR3 loop spans 14 amino acids. V gave up 3 bases and J gave up 8 bases; unmatched junction bases: 3. Germline values: CDR1 SGHNT, CDR2 YYREEE (reference sequence).

This clone occurred a few times. V usage is TRBV27 and J usage is TRBJ2-1; 9 nucleotides match TRBD2. This CDR3 has 15 amino acids. Trimming took 5 bases from V and 7 from J; bases not matched to a gene: 9. The V gene's germline CDR1 is MNHEY and CDR2 SMNVEV (reference sequence). The CDR3 DNA follows: TGTGCCAGCAGTCTCCTAGCGGGGTTCACGAATGAGCAGTTCTTC. This gives the protein CASSLLAGFTNEQFF.